Listed below are T cell receptor beta chains from one sample, sequenced in a study of regulatory T cells in long-lasting Graves disease. TCRdb reprocessed the multiplex PCR reads via MiXCR and lists one record per CDR3 protein. The sample shows 400,000 to 500,000 distinct CDR3 sequences, about 22% of them seen only once. Sequencing was performed on peripheral blood mononuclear cells (PBMCs), taken when the disease was refractory, from a patient treated with antithyroid drugs. The receptor set was obtained from a female donor with Graves disease. Both conserved end residues are part of each CDR3. The order of the fields is V gene, clone size, CDR3 length, J gene, D gene, CDR3 protein, CDR3 DNA. D genes are given only for firm matches. Some rows have no size entry. The others give once, few or many, or a class for an expanded clone.

V: TRBV5-5; size: -; length: 17; J: TRBJ1-1; D: TRBD1; CDR3: CASITRATGGLFSQAFF; DNA: TGTGCCAGCATCACGAGGGCGACAGGGGGACTTTTCTCCCAAGCTTTCTTT
V: TRBV30; size: -; length: 13; J: TRBJ2-5; D: -; CDR3: CAFFVEEEETQYF; DNA: TGTGCCTTTTTCGTGGAGGAGGAAGAGACCCAGTACTTC
V: TRBV28; size: many; length: 11; J: TRBJ2-1; D: -; CDR3: CASRWGNEQFF; DNA: TGTGCCAGCAGATGGGGGAATGAGCAGTTCTTC
V: TRBV3-1; size: -; length: 14; J: TRBJ2-1; D: -; CDR3: CASSQAGGNNEQFF; DNA: TGTGCCAGCAGCCAGGCTGGCGGGAACAATGAGCAGTTCTTC
V: TRBV24-1; size: many; length: 13; J: TRBJ2-1; D: -; CDR3: CATSDANLHEQFF; DNA: TGTGCCACCAGTGATGCCAACCTGCATGAGCAGTTCTTC
V: TRBV12-3/TRBV12-4; size: many; length: 12; J: TRBJ2-7; D: -; CDR3: CASSFQGLGQYF; DNA: TGTGCCAGCAGTTTCCAGGGCCTGGGGCAGTACTTC
V: TRBV7-9; size: few; length: 18; J: TRBJ1-5; D: TRBD1; CDR3: CASRTPGTAAPSNQPQHF; DNA: TGTGCCAGCAGGACCCCGGGGACAGCTGCTCCTAGCAATCAGCCCCAGCATTTT
V: TRBV6-2/TRBV6-3; size: -; length: 13; J: TRBJ2-3; D: -; CDR3: CASSQGLTDTQYF; DNA: TGTGCCAGCAGCCAGGGTCTCACAGATACGCAGTATTTT
V: TRBV7-2; size: many; length: 12; J: TRBJ2-7; D: -; CDR3: CASGKKGYEQYF; DNA: TGTGCCAGCGGCAAGAAAGGCTACGAGCAGTACTTC
V: TRBV12-3/TRBV12-4; size: many; length: 13; J: TRBJ2-2; D: TRBD1; CDR3: CASSDRVAGELFF; DNA: TGTGCCAGCAGCGACAGGGTGGCCGGGGAGCTGTTTTTT
V: TRBV11-1; size: -; length: 16; J: TRBJ2-3; D: -; CDR3: CASSARDTHWKDTQYF; DNA: TGTGCCAGCAGCGCCCGGGACACTCACTGGAAAGATACGCAGTATTTT
V: TRBV7-9; size: -; length: 16; J: TRBJ2-5; D: -; CDR3: CASRGGMGPRQETQYF; DNA: TGTGCCAGCAGGGGTGGAATGGGGCCCAGGCAAGAGACCCAGTACTTC
V: TRBV12-3/TRBV12-4; size: -; length: 11; J: TRBJ1-1; D: -; CDR3: CASSMTTQAFF; DNA: TGTGCCAGCAGTATGACAACCCAGGCTTTCTTT
V: TRBV7-2; size: -; length: 15; J: TRBJ1-3; D: TRBD1; CDR3: CASSRTGNSGNTIYF; DNA: TGTGCCAGCAGCCGGACAGGAAACTCTGGAAACACCATATATTTT
V: TRBV28; size: many; length: 15; J: TRBJ1-1; D: -; CDR3: CASSSGRGVNTEAFF; DNA: TGTGCCAGCAGTTCAGGTCGGGGGGTGAACACTGAAGCTTTCTTT
V: TRBV3-1; size: -; length: 14; J: TRBJ1-6; D: -; CDR3: CASSSGRPGSPLHF; DNA: TGTGCCAGCAGCTCCGGGAGGCCAGGTTCACCCCTCCACTTT
V: TRBV7-2; size: many; length: 16; J: TRBJ2-2; D: -; CDR3: CASSLMDILLTGELFF; DNA: TGTGCCAGCAGCTTAATGGACATACTACTCACCGGGGAGCTGTTTTTT
V: TRBV15; size: few; length: 15; J: TRBJ2-2; D: TRBD1; CDR3: CATSQGQGFPGELFF; DNA: TGTGCCACCAGCCAAGGACAGGGCTTCCCCGGGGAGCTGTTTTTT
V: TRBV6-1; size: -; length: 17; J: TRBJ1-4; D: -; CDR3: CASSERRVGGTNEKLFF; DNA: TGTGCCAGCAGTGAGCGGAGGGTAGGGGGGACTAATGAAAAACTGTTTTTT
V: TRBV11-2; size: few; length: 14; J: TRBJ2-3; D: TRBD2; CDR3: CASSLGTSGDTQYF; DNA: TGTGCCAGCAGCCTTGGGACTAGCGGAGATACGCAGTATTTT
V: TRBV29-1; size: -; length: 12; J: TRBJ2-1; D: -; CDR3: CSVLPFGNEQFF; DNA: TGCAGCGTCCTCCCTTTCGGAAATGAGCAGTTCTTC
V: TRBV7-9; size: -; length: 13; J: TRBJ1-1; D: -; CDR3: CASSLFERTEAFF; DNA: TGTGCCAGCAGCTTATTCGAGAGAACTGAAGCTTTCTTT
V: TRBV12-3/TRBV12-4; size: many; length: 13; J: TRBJ2-2; D: TRBD2; CDR3: CASRRLAFGELFF; DNA: TGTGCCAGCAGAAGACTAGCATTCGGGGAGCTGTTTTTT
V: TRBV10-3; size: -; length: 14; J: TRBJ2-1; D: TRBD1; CDR3: CAITRDRDYNEQFF; DNA: TGTGCCATCACCCGGGACAGGGATTACAATGAGCAGTTCTTC
V: TRBV10-3; size: -; length: 13; J: TRBJ1-2; D: -; CDR3: CAISGEANYGYTF; DNA: TGTGCCATCAGTGGTGAGGCTAACTATGGCTACACCTTC
V: TRBV7-2; size: -; length: 12; J: TRBJ2-4; D: -; CDR3: CASSFGSRLQYF; DNA: TGTGCCAGCAGCTTCGGATCCCGGCTTCAGTACTTC
V: TRBV20-1; size: -; length: 12; J: TRBJ2-7; D: -; CDR3: CSGTGTGNEQYF; DNA: TGCAGTGGAACCGGGACTGGCAACGAGCAGTACTTC
V: TRBV19; size: many; length: 14; J: TRBJ2-7; D: TRBD2; CDR3: CASSIGRGDYEQYF; DNA: TGTGCCAGTAGTATCGGGAGGGGGGATTACGAGCAGTACTTC
V: TRBV2; size: -; length: 15; J: TRBJ2-5; D: TRBD2; CDR3: CASSSVWLAGETQYF; DNA: TGTGCCAGCAGTTCTGTTTGGCTAGCGGGGGAGACCCAGTACTTC
V: TRBV27; size: many; length: 12; J: TRBJ2-1; D: TRBD2; CDR3: CASSSRLAEQFF; DNA: TGTGCCAGCAGTTCAAGACTAGCGGAGCAGTTCTTC
V: TRBV12-3/TRBV12-4; size: few; length: 15; J: TRBJ1-1; D: -; CDR3: CASTTDPEENTEAFF; DNA: TGTGCCAGCACCACCGACCCGGAGGAGAACACTGAAGCTTTCTTT
V: TRBV7-2; size: many; length: 15; J: TRBJ1-6; D: -; CDR3: CASSLVEDGNSPLHF; DNA: TGTGCCAGCAGCTTAGTTGAAGACGGGAATTCACCCCTCCACTTT
V: TRBV19; size: -; length: 15; J: TRBJ2-3; D: TRBD2; CDR3: CASTWTSGGTDTQYF; DNA: TGTGCCAGTACTTGGACTAGCGGGGGCACAGATACGCAGTATTTT
V: TRBV15; size: -; length: 14; J: TRBJ2-7; D: -; CDR3: CATSRDPLGSEQYF; DNA: TGTGCCACCAGCAGAGATCCGTTGGGGAGCGAGCAGTACTTC
V: TRBV3-1; size: -; length: 14; J: TRBJ2-7; D: -; CDR3: CASSQSLGSYEQYF; DNA: TGTGCCAGCAGCCAAAGTCTCGGGAGCTACGAGCAGTACTTC
V: TRBV9; size: -; length: 16; J: TRBJ2-7; D: -; CDR3: CASSPRDDRPTYEQYF; DNA: TGTGCCAGCAGCCCGAGGGACGACAGACCGACCTACGAGCAGTACTTC
V: TRBV6-5; size: few; length: 17; J: TRBJ2-1; D: -; CDR3: CASSYSGGGSSYNEQFF; DNA: TGTGCCAGCAGTTACTCAGGGGGCGGGAGCTCCTACAATGAGCAGTTCTTC
V: TRBV11-2; size: many; length: 15; J: TRBJ1-5; D: -; CDR3: CASSPTPTLSQPQHF; DNA: TGTGCCAGCAGCCCAACTCCCACGCTCAGTCAGCCCCAGCATTTT
V: TRBV7-6; size: few; length: 15; J: TRBJ2-5; D: -; CDR3: CASSLVGDLGETQYF; DNA: TGTGCCAGCAGCTTAGTAGGTGATTTAGGGGAGACCCAGTACTTC
V: TRBV2; size: many; length: 13; J: TRBJ1-1; D: -; CDR3: CASSVNFEDMAFF; DNA: TGTGCCAGCAGTGTCAACTTCGAGGATATGGCTTTCTTT
V: TRBV20-1; size: many; length: 15; J: TRBJ1-4; D: TRBD1; CDR3: CSARVGGRAGEKLFF; DNA: TGCAGTGCTAGAGTAGGGGGCAGGGCGGGTGAAAAACTGTTTTTT
V: TRBV20-1; size: -; length: 13; J: TRBJ2-2; D: -; CDR3: CSAPSRDTGELFF; DNA: TGCAGTGCGCCGAGCAGGGACACCGGGGAGCTGTTTTTT
V: TRBV19; size: -; length: 19; J: TRBJ1-5; D: TRBD1; CDR3: CASSIDPGQGAFSNQPQHF; DNA: TGTGCCAGTAGTATAGACCCGGGACAGGGGGCGTTTAGCAATCAGCCCCAGCATTTT
V: TRBV28; size: many; length: 14; J: TRBJ2-5; D: -; CDR3: CASTLGQVHETQYF; DNA: TGTGCCAGCACCCTTGGACAAGTCCACGAGACCCAGTACTTC
V: TRBV30; size: -; length: 13; J: TRBJ1-2; D: TRBD1; CDR3: CAWRAQGSNGYTF; DNA: TGTGCCTGGAGGGCACAGGGGAGTAATGGCTACACCTTC
V: TRBV19; size: few; length: 14; J: TRBJ1-2; D: TRBD1; CDR3: CASSSTDRAGGYTF; DNA: TGTGCCAGTAGTTCAACCGACAGGGCTGGCGGCTACACCTTC
V: TRBV19; size: many; length: 13; J: TRBJ1-5; D: -; CDR3: CASSHGIDQPQHF; DNA: TGTGCCAGTAGTCACGGAATAGATCAGCCCCAGCATTTT
V: TRBV20-1; size: many; length: 12; J: TRBJ2-5; D: TRBD1; CDR3: CSAPGQAETQYF; DNA: TGCAGTGCTCCCGGACAGGCGGAGACCCAGTACTTC
V: TRBV19; size: few; length: 15; J: TRBJ1-1; D: -; CDR3: CASSIDHETGRMADF; DNA: TGTGCCAGTAGTATAGATCATGAGACCGGGAGGATGGCAGACTTT
V: TRBV10-3; size: few; length: 14; J: TRBJ2-7; D: -; CDR3: CAISDQQGTYEQYF; DNA: TGTGCCATCAGTGACCAACAGGGAACCTACGAGCAGTACTTC